This T cell receptor (beta chain) derives from a study of T cell repertoires in cytomegalovirus infection. On the study more broadly: CMV infection plus the matching HLA type was flagged by public TCR beta signatures.

TCRdb called the reads again in MiXCR, with one record for every CDR3 protein. The sample lists 700,000 to 900,000 distinct CDR3 sequences, roughly 29% occurring once. V trimming: 1 base; J trimming: 4 bases; junction bases outside the gene matches: 4. The CDR3 loop spans 15 amino acids. CDR1 is LNHDA and CDR2 is SQIVND in the germline V gene (reference sequence). Points on this clonotype: Antigen specificity is unknown.

Regarding the study as a whole: There were carriers of CMV plus the relevant HLA, and cumulative public TCR beta family frequency identified them. The ex vivo response was dominated by HLA-C-restricted CMV-specific TCR beta clonotypes.

This specimen consisted of cultured CD8+ T cells from PBMCs, obtained from culture after CMV antigen stimulation. This sequence was found in a human donor in good health (CMV status not recorded). Some clones in this sample may be carry-over from other donors' samples. The gene calls are TRBV19 and TRBJ2-3; 8 bases are a match to TRBD2. CDR3 sequence: CASSIAGGPPDTQYF. DNA of the CDR3: TGTGCCAGTAGTATAGCGGGGGGGCCTCCAGATACGCAGTATTTT.